This is a list of T cell receptor beta chains from one sample in a study of early T cells in non-severe SARS-CoV-2 infection. TCRdb called the 5' RACE reads again in MiXCR, with one record for every CDR3 protein. The sample has roughly 30,000 distinct CDR3 sequences; around 5.4% are singletons. The sample comprised whole blood. The source is an adult who was a healthcare worker with PCR-confirmed SARS-CoV-2 infection or an uninfected control (not recorded which). Each CDR3 is given with its conserved first and last residue. A D gene is named only where the DNA matches it firmly. Not all rows give a size; the values are once, few, many and, for expanded clones, a class.

d_call cdr3_length j_call clone_size v_call cdr3_nt cdr3_aa
- 13 TRBJ2-1 few TRBV30 TGTGCCTGGAGTCGGGCCTCCTACAATGAGCAGTTCTTC CAWSRASYNEQFF
- 11 TRBJ2-1 few TRBV12-3/TRBV12-4 TGTGCCAGCAGTTTTGTCAATGAGCAGTTCTTC CASSFVNEQFF
- 14 TRBJ2-7 few TRBV9 TGTGCCAGCAGCGTAGCCGGAACCCCCTACGAGCAGTACTTC CASSVAGTPYEQYF
TRBD1 15 TRBJ2-7 many TRBV24-1 TGTGCCACCAGTGAATCAGGGGGCGCAGCCTACGAGCAGTACTTC CATSESGGAAYEQYF
- 13 TRBJ1-5 many TRBV6-6 TGTGCCAGCAAACAGGGAGGGGATCAGCCCCAGCATTTT CASKQGGDQPQHF
- 14 TRBJ2-7 - TRBV3-1 TGTGCCAGCAGCCAAGCATTTACAGGGAACGAGCAGTACTTC CASSQAFTGNEQYF
- 14 TRBJ1-1 few TRBV28 TGTGCCAGCAGTTTAGAGGGAGGAGATACTGAAGCTTTCTTT CASSLEGGDTEAFF
- 16 TRBJ2-1 medium-sized TRBV4-2 TGTGCCAGCAGCACCTCCCAGAGTGCGGACTACAATGAGCAGTTCTTC CASSTSQSADYNEQFF
- 16 TRBJ2-1 many TRBV20-1 TGCAGTGCTACGTATCCCGGGCGGGGACAATCTGATGAGCAGTTCTTC CSATYPGRGQSDEQFF
TRBD1 15 TRBJ2-3 - TRBV5-4 TGTGCCAGCAGCTCCCGGACAGGGTTGGCAGAAACGCAGTATTTT CASSSRTGLAETQYF
- 14 TRBJ2-7 many TRBV27 TGTGCCAGCCCCGCCAGGCAGGGAATCTCCGAGCAGTACTTC CASPARQGISEQYF
- 13 TRBJ2-3 few TRBV7-9 TGTGCCAGCAGCTCAGACCAGGCAGATACGCAGTATTTT CASSSDQADTQYF
TRBD2 14 TRBJ2-5 few TRBV15 TGTGCCACCAGCACCCGGGGGGGGTCGGAGACCCAGTACTTC CATSTRGGSETQYF
- 12 TRBJ2-5 - TRBV29-1 TGCAGCGTTGAAAAACGAGGAGAGACCCAGTACTTC CSVEKRGETQYF
- 13 TRBJ2-7 many TRBV10-3 TGTGCCATCAGCCCGACAGGACCCTACGAGCAGTACTTC CAISPTGPYEQYF
- 13 TRBJ1-4 many TRBV11-2 TGTGCCAGCAGCCAACTAAGGAGCGAAAAACTGTTTTTT CASSQLRSEKLFF
- 19 TRBJ2-2 many TRBV6-6 TGTGCCAGCAGTTACTCTCGTACTAGATCGATTGGGAACACCGGGGAGCTGTTTTTT CASSYSRTRSIGNTGELFF
TRBD2 15 TRBJ2-1 few TRBV4-1 TGCGCCAGCAGCCAAGCGGGAGGGCCCAACGATGAGCAGTTCTTC CASSQAGGPNDEQFF
- 16 TRBJ2-1 many TRBV9 TGTGCCAGCAGCGTAAAACCGGGCCCAATGGTAAATGAGCAGTTCTTC CASSVKPGPMVNEQFF
TRBD1 14 TRBJ2-3 few TRBV7-9 TGTGCCAGCAGCCGAGGACAGGGGACAGATACGCAGTATTTT CASSRGQGTDTQYF
TRBD2 15 TRBJ2-1 many TRBV10-1 TGCGCCAGCAGTGGAGCCGAGGCGGGAGTAAATGAGCAGTTCTTC CASSGAEAGVNEQFF
- 13 TRBJ1-1 many TRBV20-1 TGCAGCCCAGGCAGGGGCATGAACACTGAAGCTTTCTTT CSPGRGMNTEAFF
TRBD1 16 TRBJ2-7 few TRBV7-6 TGTGCCAGCAGCTCCCAAGCGACAGGGAATCACCACGAGCAGTACTTC CASSSQATGNHHEQYF
TRBD1 15 TRBJ1-5 many TRBV27 TGTGCCAGCAGGACGGGACAGTTTAGCAATCAGCCCCAGCATTTT CASRTGQFSNQPQHF
- 14 TRBJ1-1 - TRBV6-1 TGTGCCAGCAGGGCCAGGGGCCCGAACACTGAAGCTTTCTTT CASRARGPNTEAFF
- 15 TRBJ1-5 many TRBV6-6 TGTGCCAGCAGCTCCCCCGGGGAGTGGGGTCAGCCCCAGCATTTT CASSSPGEWGQPQHF
- 16 TRBJ2-2 few TRBV7-6 TGTGCCAGCAGCTCGGGCGCAGATCCAAACACCGGGGAGCTGTTTTTT CASSSGADPNTGELFF
- 13 TRBJ2-3 many TRBV7-6 TGTGCCAGCAGGGATCAACTAGCAGATACGCAGTATTTT CASRDQLADTQYF
- 17 TRBJ1-5 - TRBV27 TGTGCCAGCAGTTTCAGGGGAACCCGTATTAGCAATCAGCCCCAGCATTTT CASSFRGTRISNQPQHF
- 14 TRBJ2-5 - TRBV2 TGTGCCAGCAGCGAACAAGGAGGACAAGAGACCCAGTACTTC CASSEQGGQETQYF
TRBD1 19 TRBJ1-1 many TRBV7-9 TGTGCCAGCAGCTTAGCGCCTGTGGTCCAGGACAGGGGAAGTACTGAAGCTTTCTTT CASSLAPVVQDRGSTEAFF
- 17 TRBJ2-6 many TRBV20-1 TGCAGTGCTAGAGGGGCAGCTCCCTTCTCTGGGGCCAACGTCCTGACTTTC CSARGAAPFSGANVLTF
- 14 TRBJ2-3 - TRBV10-3 TGTGCCACCAACGAGCCTAGCGAAACAGATACGCAGTATTTT CATNEPSETDTQYF
- 15 TRBJ1-1 many TRBV5-1 TGCGCCAGCAGCGCAACAGCTGTCTCTTTCACTGAAGCTTTCTTT CASSATAVSFTEAFF
TRBD1 15 TRBJ2-3 many TRBV6-5 TGTGCCAGCAGTTCCCGACAGGGTTGGGGGAATACGCAGTATTTT CASSSRQGWGNTQYF
- 11 TRBJ1-5 many TRBV6-1 TGTGCCAGCAGTGAGAATCAGCCCCAGCATTTT CASSENQPQHF
TRBD1 16 TRBJ1-4 many TRBV28 TGTGCCAGCGGCCGACCAGGACAGGCAACTAATGAAAAACTGTTTTTT CASGRPGQATNEKLFF
- 13 TRBJ2-2 many TRBV27 TGTGCCAGCTCTAAGACAATCACCGGGGAGCTGTTTTTT CASSKTITGELFF
TRBD1 16 TRBJ1-4 few TRBV11-2 TGTGCCAGCAGCCCCCGTCTAGGACAGGGATGGGAAAAACTGTTTTTT CASSPRLGQGWEKLFF